The next 6 T cell receptor beta chains were all read from a single sample in a study of blood T cell repertoires in COVID-19. Repertoires were generated with immunoSEQ multiplex PCR, while TCRdb's copy carries only in-frame clones and drops some. The sample yields under 120,000 clones, 85% to 90% seen once. The sample consisted of peripheral blood. Receptors originate from an elderly woman with acute or convalescent COVID-19.

The rearrangement links TRBV4-1 to TRBJ2-7, with 11 nucleotides matching TRBD2. CDR1 is MGHRA, CDR2 YSYEKL, per germline. V shed 3 bases and J 2 bases; nucleotides not matched to a gene: 3. The CDR3 is 15 residues long. Here the CDR3 reads CASSQIAGGPYEQYF. The CDR3 DNA is TGCGCCAGCAGCCAGATAGCGGGGGGGCCCTACGAGCAGTACTTC.

The chain recombines TRBV28 with TRBJ2-3, with 8 bases that match TRBD1. The CDR3 is made up of 17 amino acids. J gave up 3 bases and V 5 bases, and 13 bases lay outside the gene matches. Germline-derived CDR1 and CDR2 are MDHEN and SYDVKM. CDR3 protein: CASSQATGGEGTDTQYF. For the CDR3, the DNA is TGTGCCAGCAGTCAAGCTACAGGGGGAGAAGGAACAGATACGCAGTATTTT.

The rearrangement links TRBV5-1 to TRBJ2-7, with TRBD2 identical over 8 bases. V shed 1 base and J 3 bases; nucleotides not matched to a gene: 6. CDR1 and CDR2 (germline): SGHRS, YFSETQ. The CDR3 has 15 residues. CDR3 in DNA: TGCGCCAGCAGCTTGAGTGTCGGGACTAGCTACGAGCAGTACTTC. It translates to CASSLSVGTSYEQYF. The full variable domain, rest sourced from reference TRBV5-1 and TRBJ2-7, is KAGVTQTPRYLIKTRGQQVTLSCSPISGHRSVSWYQQTPGQGLQFLFEYFSETQRNKGNFPGRFSGRQFSNSRSEMNVSTLELGDSALYLCASSLSVGTSYEQYFGPGTRLTVT.

This chain connects TRBV6-2 or TRBV6-3 to TRBJ2-1; 13 bases map to TRBD2. Germline V gene data show CDR1 as MNHEY and CDR2 as SVGEGT. The CDR3 length is 16 residues. The J segment lost 5 bases and the V segment lost 4 bases, leaving 5 bases of the junction unmatched. CDR3 in amino acids: CASSSRLAGGHNEQFF. The CDR3 DNA is TGTGCCAGCAGTTCCCGACTAGCGGGGGGACACAATGAGCAGTTCTTC.

The gene calls are TRBV10-3 and TRBJ1-3; the D gene is possibly TRBD1 (5 bases). This CDR3 spans 15 amino acids. Germline loops: CDR1 ENHRY, CDR2 SYGVKD. The V end lost 3 bases, the J end lost 1 base, and 10 bases lay between the germline ends. The CDR3 sequence is CAISDPAGSGNTIYF. DNA of the CDR3: TGTGCCATCAGTGACCCCGCAGGGTCTGGAAACACCATATATTTT.

The chain couples TRBV11-3 to TRBJ2-5, with TRBD1 matching 10 bases. There are 15 residues in the CDR3. In germline, CDR1 is SGHNT, CDR2 YENEEA. V was pared by 5 bases and J by 5 bases, with 8 bases of the junction left unmatched. CDR3 in DNA: TGTGCCAGCAGCCGAGGGACAGGGGCATCGGAGACCCAGTACTTC. Amino acid sequence: CASSRGTGASETQYF.